This TCR beta chain stems from a study of shared clonotypes between healthy human individuals. The CDR3 totals 16 residues. Germline V gene data show CDR1 as SGDLS and CDR2 as YYNGEE. With V trimmed by 4 bases and J by 6 bases, 10 bases remained unmatched. Sequenced by immunoSEQ multiplex PCR; TCRdb stores in-frame clones only, minus some. This sample yields 2 million to 2.5 million clones, of which less than 95% are seen a single time; 0.3% to 0.45% belongs to the top ten. The chain joins TRBV9 to TRBJ2-7; 13 bases fit TRBD2. Sequenced input: naive CD4+ T cells from PBMCs. As for subset: CD45RA+ positively selected. The sequence came from a man younger than 35 in good health. Some clones in this sample may be carry-over from other donors' samples. DNA for the CDR3: TGTGCCAGCAGCCGGACTAGCGGGAGTCGGGGTTCCGAGCAGTACTTC. This sequence encodes CASSRTSGSRGSEQYF. The full variable domain, rest sourced from reference TRBV9 and TRBJ2-7, is DSGVTQTPKHLITATGQRVTLRCSPRSGDLSVYWYQQSLDQGLQFLIQYYNGEERAKGNILERFSAQQFPDLHSELNLSSLELGDSALYFCASSRTSGSRGSEQYFGPGTRLTVT.